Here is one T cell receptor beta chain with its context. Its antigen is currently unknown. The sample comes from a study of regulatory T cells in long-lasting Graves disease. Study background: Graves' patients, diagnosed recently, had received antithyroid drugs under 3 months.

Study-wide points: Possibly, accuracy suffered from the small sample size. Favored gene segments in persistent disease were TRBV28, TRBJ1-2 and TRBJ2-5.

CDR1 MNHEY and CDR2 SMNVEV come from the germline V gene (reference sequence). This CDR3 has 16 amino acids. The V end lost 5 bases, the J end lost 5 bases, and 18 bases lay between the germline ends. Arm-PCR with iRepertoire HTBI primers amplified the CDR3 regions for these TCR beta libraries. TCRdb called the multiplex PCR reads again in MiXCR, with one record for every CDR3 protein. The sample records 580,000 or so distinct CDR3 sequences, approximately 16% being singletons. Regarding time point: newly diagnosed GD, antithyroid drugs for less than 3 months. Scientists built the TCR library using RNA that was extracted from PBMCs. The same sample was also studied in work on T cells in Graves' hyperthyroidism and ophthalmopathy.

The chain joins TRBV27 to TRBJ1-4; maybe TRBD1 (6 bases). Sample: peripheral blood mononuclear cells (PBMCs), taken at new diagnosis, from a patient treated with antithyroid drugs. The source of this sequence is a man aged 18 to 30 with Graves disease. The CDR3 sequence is CASSPIDRTLNEKLFF. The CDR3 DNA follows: TGTGCCAGCAGTCCCATTGACAGGACGTTAAATGAAAAACTGTTTTTT.